These T cell receptor beta chains were read from a single sample in a study of cytomegalovirus exposure and HLA in healthy donors. TCRdb's table, derived via immunoSEQ multiplex PCR, lists solely in-frame clones and lacks some. Of approximately 99,000 clones listed, about 85% are singletons. Sequenced sample: PBMCs. The source of these receptors is a woman aged 18-29 years in good health and CMV-seronegative. Both conserved end residues are part of each CDR3. A D gene is named only where the DNA matches it firmly. For some rows the clone size is stated as once, few or many, or as a class when expanded; others skip it.

V	size	D	J	CDR3	DNA
TRBV28	.	TRBD1	TRBJ1-5	CASLSEGTGFLYSNQPQHF	TGTGCCAGCCTTTCTGAGGGGACAGGATTTCTCTATAGCAATCAGCCCCAGCATTTT
TRBV18	.	.	TRBJ1-5	CASSPSVEQPQHF	TGTGCCAGCTCACCCTCGGTGGAGCAGCCCCAGCATTTT
TRBV4-1	few	.	TRBJ2-7	CASSQAPAPSEQYF	TGCGCCAGCAGCCAAGCACCCGCGCCGAGCGAGCAGTACTTC
TRBV18	once	TRBD1	TRBJ1-1	CASSPDRAGTEAFF	TGTGCCAGCTCACCCGACAGGGCTGGAACTGAAGCTTTCTTT
TRBV27	.	.	TRBJ1-2	CASSFRQGDYGYTF	TGTGCCAGCAGTTTTAGGCAGGGTGACTATGGCTACACCTTC
TRBV5-4	few	TRBD1	TRBJ1-2	CASGIQGGNDYGYTF	TGTGCCAGCGGCATACAGGGGGGGAATGACTATGGCTACACCTTC
TRBV27	.	.	TRBJ2-7	CASSWSENYEQYF	TGTGCCAGCAGTTGGTCAGAAAACTACGAGCAGTACTTC
TRBV15	.	TRBD1	TRBJ2-7	CATSREPGQGREQYF	TGTGCCACCAGCAGAGAACCGGGACAGGGACGCGAGCAGTACTTC
TRBV27	.	.	TRBJ2-1	CASSLGQGSYNEQFF	TGTGCCAGCAGTTTAGGGCAGGGGTCCTACAATGAGCAGTTCTTC
TRBV7-3	.	TRBD2	TRBJ2-2	CASSLTSLNTGELFF	TGTGCCAGCAGCTTGACTAGCCTGAACACCGGGGAGCTGTTTTTT
TRBV7-9	.	.	TRBJ2-7	CASSFLGIPSQYF	TGTGCCAGCAGCTTCCTGGGCATACCAAGTCAGTACTTC
TRBV18	.	TRBD2	TRBJ2-5	CASSRPGGRQETQYF	TGTGCCAGCTCTCGCCCGGGGGGGCGCCAAGAGACCCAGTACTTC
TRBV5-1	.	.	TRBJ2-1	CASSSPTGGTYNEQFF	TGCGCCAGCAGCTCCCCAACCGGGGGTACCTACAATGAGCAGTTCTTC
TRBV4-2	once	TRBD2	TRBJ2-1	CASSLRLADNYNEQFF	TGTGCCAGCAGCCTCCGACTAGCGGATAACTACAATGAGCAGTTCTTC
TRBV7-5	.	.	TRBJ2-7	CARSRTGSSYEQYF	TGTGCCAGAAGTCGGACGGGGTCCTCCTACGAGCAGTACTTC
TRBV27	.	TRBD1	TRBJ2-4	CASSTTGTKNIQYF	TGTGCCAGCAGTACGACAGGGACCAAAAACATTCAGTACTTC
TRBV5-1	.	.	TRBJ1-6	CASSLGLGGSPLHF	TGCGCCAGCAGCTTGGGGCTGGGAGGTTCACCCCTCCACTTT
TRBV28	.	.	TRBJ1-1	CASTPTEEVTEAFF	TGTGCCAGCACCCCGACCGAAGAGGTCACTGAAGCTTTCTTT
TRBV27	.	.	TRBJ2-7	CASSSRVPYEQYF	TGTGCCAGCAGTTCCAGGGTTCCCTACGAGCAGTACTTC
TRBV6-6	.	.	TRBJ2-7	CASSYDGYEQYF	TGTGCCAGCAGTTACGACGGGTACGAGCAGTACTTC
TRBV7-3	few	.	TRBJ2-5	CASSRAGGRGLGETQYF	TGTGCCAGCAGCCGGGCGGGAGGAAGGGGGCTGGGGGAGACCCAGTACTTC
TRBV10-3	.	.	TRBJ1-1	CAISRVDSMNTEAFF	TGTGCCATCAGTAGGGTGGACAGCATGAACACTGAAGCTTTCTTT
TRBV6-1	.	TRBD1	TRBJ2-7	CASSSRDRGAYEQYF	TGTGCCAGCAGTTCCCGGGACAGGGGAGCCTACGAGCAGTACTTC
TRBV20-1	.	.	TRBJ2-3	CSPFTDTQYF	TGCAGTCCTTTCACAGATACGCAGTATTTT
TRBV5-5	.	TRBD1	TRBJ2-5	CASSSQGETQYF	TGTGCCAGCAGCTCACAGGGGGAGACCCAGTACTTC
TRBV5-1	.	TRBD1	TRBJ2-2	CASSQAGGANTGELFF	TGCGCCAGCAGCCAGGCAGGGGGCGCGAACACCGGGGAGCTGTTTTTT
TRBV19	few	.	TRBJ1-5	CASSRGADRNQPQHF	TGTGCCAGTAGTAGGGGCGCGGACCGCAATCAGCCCCAGCATTTT
TRBV16	.	TRBD1	TRBJ1-5	CASSPRDRSLGDQPQHF	TGTGCCAGCAGCCCCCGGGACAGGAGCCTTGGGGATCAGCCCCAGCATTTT
TRBV30	.	.	TRBJ2-7	CAWSGRQRAYEQYF	TGTGCCTGGAGTGGGCGGCAGAGGGCCTACGAGCAGTACTTC
TRBV11-2	once	.	TRBJ2-7	CASSLDRYEQYF	TGTGCCAGCAGCCTAGACAGATACGAGCAGTACTTC
TRBV6-6	.	TRBD1	TRBJ2-2	CASSFGGTGVTGELFF	TGTGCCAGCAGTTTCGGCGGGACAGGGGTCACCGGGGAGCTGTTTTTT
TRBV6-1	few	.	TRBJ1-2	CASSEPGGSTPGYTF	TGTGCCAGCAGTGAACCAGGAGGGTCGACTCCTGGCTACACCTTC
TRBV4-1	once	TRBD1	TRBJ1-2	CASSQVSLGTGGDYGYTF	TGCGCCAGCAGCCAAGTGAGTCTAGGGACAGGGGGCGACTATGGCTACACCTTC
TRBV5-6	.	TRBD2	TRBJ2-2	CASSVISAGGPANTGELFF	TGTGCCAGCAGCGTGATCTCAGCGGGGGGCCCTGCGAACACCGGGGAGCTGTTTTTT
TRBV7-2	.	TRBD1	TRBJ1-1	CASSLQGASNTEAFF	TGTGCCAGCAGCTTACAGGGGGCCTCGAACACTGAAGCTTTCTTT
TRBV2	.	.	TRBJ2-4	CASSGGLAKNIQYF	TGTGCCAGCAGTGGGGGACTAGCCAAAAACATTCAGTACTTC
TRBV5-4	.	.	TRBJ2-1	CASSLGLDPPGEQFF	TGTGCCAGCAGCTTGGGACTCGACCCCCCCGGTGAGCAGTTCTTC
TRBV7-8	.	.	TRBJ1-5	CASSLGRDQPQHF	TGTGCCAGCAGCTTAGGGAGGGATCAGCCCCAGCATTTT
TRBV6-4	.	TRBD2	TRBJ2-1	CASSSRGGGAEEQFF	TGTGCCAGCAGCTCAAGGGGCGGGGGGGCGGAGGAGCAGTTCTTC
TRBV27	.	.	TRBJ1-2	CASSGQGHGYTF	TGTGCCAGCAGTGGGCAGGGCCATGGCTACACCTTC
TRBV6-1	.	.	TRBJ1-5	CASSQTASNQPQHF	TGTGCCAGCAGCCAGACAGCTAGCAATCAGCCCCAGCATTTT
TRBV10-2	.	TRBD2	TRBJ2-7	CASSEIERGAYEQYF	TGCGCCAGCAGTGAGATCGAGCGGGGGGCCTACGAGCAGTACTTC
TRBV28	.	TRBD1	TRBJ2-1	CASTKDRINEQFF	TGTGCCAGCACCAAGGACAGGATCAATGAGCAGTTCTTC
TRBV5-1	.	.	TRBJ2-7	CASSLTGKENEQYF	TGCGCCAGCAGCCTAACAGGGAAGGAGAACGAGCAGTACTTC
TRBV29-1	.	TRBD2	TRBJ2-1	CRSGGPPWDEQFF	TGCAGAAGCGGGGGGCCCCCCTGGGATGAGCAGTTCTTC
TRBV28	.	.	TRBJ1-3	CASSNSNSGNTIYF	TGTGCCAGCAGCAACTCGAACTCTGGAAACACCATATATTTT
TRBV29-1	.	TRBD1	TRBJ2-7	CSAGQGTTYEQYF	TGCAGCGCAGGACAGGGAACAACCTACGAGCAGTACTTC
TRBV11-2	.	TRBD1	TRBJ1-5	CASSLAPGQDSNQPQHF	TGTGCCAGCAGCTTAGCCCCGGGACAGGATAGCAATCAGCCCCAGCATTTT
TRBV7-7	.	.	TRBJ1-1	CASSYDRDTEAFF	TGTGCCAGCAGCTATGACAGAGACACTGAAGCTTTCTTT
TRBV6-5	.	TRBD1	TRBJ1-4	CASSSTGGDEKLFF	TGTGCCAGCAGCTCGACAGGGGGCGATGAAAAACTGTTTTTT
TRBV4-1	.	.	TRBJ2-7	CASSPWTVSTYEQYF	TGCGCCAGCAGCCCCTGGACAGTCAGTACCTACGAGCAGTACTTC
TRBV5-1	.	.	TRBJ2-3	CASSQGRGSADTQYF	TGCGCCAGCAGCCAGGGGCGGGGGAGTGCAGATACGCAGTATTTT